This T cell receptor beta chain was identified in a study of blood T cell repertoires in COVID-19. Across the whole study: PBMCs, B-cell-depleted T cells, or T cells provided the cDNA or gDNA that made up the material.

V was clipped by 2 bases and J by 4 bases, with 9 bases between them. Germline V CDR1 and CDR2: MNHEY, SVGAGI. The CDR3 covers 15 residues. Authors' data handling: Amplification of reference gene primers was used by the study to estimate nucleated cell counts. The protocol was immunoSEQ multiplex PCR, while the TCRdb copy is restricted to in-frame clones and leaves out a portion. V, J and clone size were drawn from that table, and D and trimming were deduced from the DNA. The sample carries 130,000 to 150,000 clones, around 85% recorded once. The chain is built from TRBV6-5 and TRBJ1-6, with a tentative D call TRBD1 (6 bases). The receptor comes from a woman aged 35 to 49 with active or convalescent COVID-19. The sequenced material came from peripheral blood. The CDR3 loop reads CASSYRTEYNSPLHF. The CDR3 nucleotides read TGTGCCAGCAGTTACCGGACAGAGTATAATTCACCCCTCCACTTT.